These 10 T cell receptor gamma chains were sequenced from one sample in a study of gamma delta lymphoproliferative disorders and STAT genes. PBMCs from patients and controls supplied the genomic DNA for sequencing. TCRdb re-called the multiplex PCR reads through CATT. Of approximately 2,200 gamma-chain clones listed, 12% were seen once; the top ten hold 18%. Material for sequencing was blood. Receptors originate from a human donor in good health.

This clone is classed as medium-sized. J is TRGJ1 or TRGJ2 and V is TRGV2. TCRdb gives no J gene; it was assigned here by matching the DNA to germline. With V trimmed by 1 base and J by 8 bases, 11 bases remained unmatched. CDR3 length: 14 amino acids. In germline, CDR1 is EGSNGY, CDR2 YDSYNSKV. CDR3 nucleotide sequence: TGTGCCACCTGGGACGGTTACTCCTCCCATAAGAAACTCTTT. Its protein product is CATWDGYSSHKKLF.

Sample share makes this clone medium-sized. The chain uses TRGV8 and TRGJ1 or TRGJ2. TCRdb carries no J gene annotation; the J gene was assigned here by matching the DNA with germline. This CDR3 comprises 10 residues. Germline trimming cut 11 bases from V and 10 bases from J; bases unmatched to any gene: 11. The germline V gene encodes CDR1 VENAVY and CDR2 YDSYNSRV. The CDR3 bases are TGTGCCAGTTCGGAGGGGAAGAAACTCTTT. Residues: CASSEGKKLF.

Relative to its sample, this clone is medium-sized. The rearrangement links TRGV10 to TRGJ1 or TRGJ2. Since TCRdb gives no J gene, matching the DNA to germline was used here to assign it. TRGV10 is sorted into the ORF group, with uncertain function. The CDR3 is 14 amino acids. With 8 bases clipped from V and 0 bases from J, the junction kept 8 bases outside the gene matches. The CDR3 DNA follows: TGTGCTGCGTGGGACCAGTCGAATTATTATAAGAAACTCTTT. Amino acid sequence: CAAWDQSNYYKKLF.

In this sample, this clone is large. The rearrangement links TRGV2 to TRGJP2. No J gene was available from TCRdb, and it was assigned here by a germline match of the DNA. The CDR3 has 15 amino acids. Germline assignment: CDR1 EGSNGY and CDR2 YDSYNSKV. Losses at the gene ends were 4 bases for V and 0 bases for J; bases not matched to a gene: 5. The CDR3 loop reads CATWEEYSSDWIKTF. In nucleotides, the CDR3 is TGTGCCACCTGGGAAGAATATAGTAGTGATTGGATCAAGACGTTT.

Worth noting for this clone: The protein in TCRdb stems from a much larger clone and differs at residue 5 from this DNA's translation, likely a read error; here the protein is translated from the DNA. V and J are TRGV9 and TRGJ1 or TRGJ2. Because TCRdb records no J gene, it was assigned here through a match of the DNA to germline. The CDR3 loop spans 14 amino acids. CDR1 GITISATS and CDR2 ISYDGTV come from the germline V gene (reference sequence). In nucleotides, the CDR3 is TGTGCCTTGTGGGGGGTGCCGAATTATTATAAGAAACTCTTT. This codes for CALWGVPNYYKKLF.

CDR3 in DNA: TGTGCCACCTGGGCCCACCGGGGCAAAAAAATCAAGGTATTT. Its protein product is CATWAHRGKKIKVF. The gene calls are TRGV8 and TRGJP. As TCRdb names no J gene, one was assigned here on the basis of a DNA match to germline. V was pared by 5 bases and J by 12 bases, with 7 bases of the junction left unmatched. In germline, CDR1 is VENAVY, CDR2 YDSYNSRV. This CDR3 is built from 14 residues.

Within the sample, this clone is medium-sized. Additional DNA sequences in this sample encode the identical CDR3. The chain has TRGV2 and TRGJ1 or TRGJ2. No J gene is reported in TCRdb; it was inferred here by comparing the DNA with germline. This CDR3 region has 13 residues. The J segment lost 3 bases and the V segment lost 1 base, leaving 3 bases of the junction unmatched. The V gene's germline CDR1 is EGSNGY and CDR2 YDSYNSKV. The CDR3 DNA is TGTGCCACCTGGGACGGTCCTTATTATAAGAAACTCTTT. Translated, it gives CATWDGPYYKKLF.

Notes on this clone: The limits of the CDR3 on the DNA are not certain, so only TCRdb's listed CDR3 is given. The V gene is TRGV8, but the J gene lacks a call. The CDR3 adds up to 22 amino acids, both ends counted. The germline gives CDR1 VENAVY, CDR2 YDSYNSRV. This chain's CDR3 is CATWDRGRGIIIRNSLAAEQHF.

This clone is deemed medium-sized (0.01 to 0.1%). The chain links TRGV9 to TRGJP. TCRdb does not report a J gene; here it was assigned by matching the DNA to germline references. The V gene's germline CDR1 is GITISATS and CDR2 ISYDGTV (reference sequence). Trimming took 0 bases from V and 8 from J; bases not matched to a gene: 7. The length of the CDR3 is 17 residues. The DNA of the CDR3 is TGTGCCTTGTGGGAGGTGCAAGAGAAGTTGGGCAAAAAAATCAAGGTATTT. This encodes CALWEVQEKLGKKIKVF.

This clone is classed as medium-sized (0.01 to 0.1%). The chain couples TRGV2 to TRGJ1 or TRGJ2. Here the J gene came from matching the DNA to germline, since TCRdb omits it. The CDR3 has 13 amino acids. V shed 2 bases and J 1 base; nucleotides not matched to a gene: 2. Germline V gene data show CDR1 as EGSNGY and CDR2 as YDSYNSKV. CDR3 sequence (DNA): TGTGCCACCTGGGACGATAATTATTATAAGAAACTCTTT. Amino acids: CATWDDNYYKKLF.